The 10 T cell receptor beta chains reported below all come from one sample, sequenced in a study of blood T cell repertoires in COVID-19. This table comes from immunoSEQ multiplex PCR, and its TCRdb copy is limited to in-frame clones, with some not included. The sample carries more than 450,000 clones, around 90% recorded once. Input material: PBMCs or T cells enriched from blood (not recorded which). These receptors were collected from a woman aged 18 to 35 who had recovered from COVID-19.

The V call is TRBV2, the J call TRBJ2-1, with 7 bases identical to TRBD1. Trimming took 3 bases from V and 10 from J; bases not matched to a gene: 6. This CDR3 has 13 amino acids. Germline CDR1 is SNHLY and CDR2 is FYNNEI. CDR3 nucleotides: TGTGCCAGCAGTGAGCAACAGGGACAGGAGCAGTTCTTC. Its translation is CASSEQQGQEQFF.

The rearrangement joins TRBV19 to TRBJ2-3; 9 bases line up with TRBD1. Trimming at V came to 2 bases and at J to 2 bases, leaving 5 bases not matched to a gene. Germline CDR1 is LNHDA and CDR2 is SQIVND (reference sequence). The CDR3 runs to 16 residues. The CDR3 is CASSIPTGGTTDTQYF. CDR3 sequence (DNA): TGTGCCAGTAGTATACCGACAGGGGGTACCACAGATACGCAGTATTTT.

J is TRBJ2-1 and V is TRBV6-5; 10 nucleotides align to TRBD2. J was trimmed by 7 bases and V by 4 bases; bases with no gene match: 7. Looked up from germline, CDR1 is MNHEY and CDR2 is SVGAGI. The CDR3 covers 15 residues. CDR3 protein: CASSLQRGGKNEQFF. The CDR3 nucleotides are TGTGCCAGCAGTTTACAGCGGGGGGGTAAAAATGAGCAGTTCTTC.

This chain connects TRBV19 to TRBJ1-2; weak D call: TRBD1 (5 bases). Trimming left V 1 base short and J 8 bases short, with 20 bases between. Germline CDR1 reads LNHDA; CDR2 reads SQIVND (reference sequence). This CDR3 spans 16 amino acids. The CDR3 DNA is TGTGCCAGTAGTATAGTGTCCCGCGGAGGGGAAAGGGGCTACACCTTC. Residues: CASSIVSRGGERGYTF.

The CDR3 here is CATSRGGQNYGYTF. Written as DNA, the CDR3 is TGTGCCACCAGCAGGGGGGGACAGAACTATGGCTACACCTTC. The rearrangement joins TRBV15 to TRBJ1-2; 7 positions agree with TRBD1. Germline V gives CDR1 LNHNV, CDR2 YYDKDF (reference sequence). CDR3 length equals 14 residues. V was clipped by 3 bases and J by 2 bases; unmatched bases: 3.

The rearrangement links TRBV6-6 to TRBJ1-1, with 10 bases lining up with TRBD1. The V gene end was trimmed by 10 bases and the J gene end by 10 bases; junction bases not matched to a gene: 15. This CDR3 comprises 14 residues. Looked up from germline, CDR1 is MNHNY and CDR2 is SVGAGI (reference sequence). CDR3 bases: TGTGCCACCGTCCGGGACAGGGGTTTTCTAGGAGCTTTCTTT. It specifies CATVRDRGFLGAFF.

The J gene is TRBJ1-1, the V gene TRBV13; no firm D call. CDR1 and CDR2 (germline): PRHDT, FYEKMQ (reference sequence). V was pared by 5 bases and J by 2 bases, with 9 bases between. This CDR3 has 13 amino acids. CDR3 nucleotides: TGTGCCAGCAGCCCAGAAGATAACACTGAAGCTTTCTTT. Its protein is CASSPEDNTEAFF.

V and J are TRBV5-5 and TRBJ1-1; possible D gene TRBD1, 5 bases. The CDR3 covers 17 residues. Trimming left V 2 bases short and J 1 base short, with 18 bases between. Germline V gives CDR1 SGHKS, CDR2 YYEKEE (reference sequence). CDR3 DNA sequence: TGTGCCAGCAGCTTCCGGGACTTTCCGAATTGGAACACTGAAGCTTTCTTT. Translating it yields CASSFRDFPNWNTEAFF. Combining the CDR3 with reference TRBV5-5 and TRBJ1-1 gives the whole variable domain DAGVTQSPTHLIKTRGQQVTLRCSPISGHKSVSWYQQVLGQGPQFIFQYYEKEERGRGNFPDRFSARQFPNYSSELNVNALLLGDSALYLCASSFRDFPNWNTEAFFGQGTRLTVV.

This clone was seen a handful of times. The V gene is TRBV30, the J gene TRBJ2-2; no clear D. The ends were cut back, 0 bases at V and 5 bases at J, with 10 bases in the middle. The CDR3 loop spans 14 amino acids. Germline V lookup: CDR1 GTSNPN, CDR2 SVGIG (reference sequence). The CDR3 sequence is CAWSVLRGTGELFF. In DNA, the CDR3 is TGTGCCTGGAGTGTTTTAAGAGGTACCGGGGAGCTGTTTTTT.

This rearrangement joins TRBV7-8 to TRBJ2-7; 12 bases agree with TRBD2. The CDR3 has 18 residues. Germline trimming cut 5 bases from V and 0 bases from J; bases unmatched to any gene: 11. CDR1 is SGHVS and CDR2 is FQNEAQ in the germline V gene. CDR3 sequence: CASSQRTSGAFLSYEQYF. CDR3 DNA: TGTGCCAGCAGCCAGCGGACTAGCGGGGCCTTCCTCTCCTACGAGCAGTACTTC.